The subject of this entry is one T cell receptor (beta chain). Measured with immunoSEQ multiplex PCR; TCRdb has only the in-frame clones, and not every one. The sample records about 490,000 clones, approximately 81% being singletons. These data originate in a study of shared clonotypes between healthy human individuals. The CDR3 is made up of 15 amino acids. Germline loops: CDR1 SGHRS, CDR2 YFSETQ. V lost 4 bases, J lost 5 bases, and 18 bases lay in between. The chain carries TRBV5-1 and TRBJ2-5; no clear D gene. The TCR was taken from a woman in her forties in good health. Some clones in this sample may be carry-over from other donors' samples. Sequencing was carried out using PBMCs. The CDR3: CASSKPESSGETQYF. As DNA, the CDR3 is TGCGCCAGCAGCAAACCGGAGTCTTCTGGGGAGACCCAGTACTTC. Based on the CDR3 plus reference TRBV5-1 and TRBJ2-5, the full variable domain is KAGVTQTPRYLIKTRGQQVTLSCSPISGHRSVSWYQQTPGQGLQFLFEYFSETQRNKGNFPGRFSGRQFSNSRSEMNVSTLELGDSALYLCASSKPESSGETQYFGPGTRLLVL.